This T cell receptor (beta chain) was retrieved from a study of blood T cell repertoires in COVID-19. Study summary: Specimens from acute and convalescent COVID-19 originated in the United States, Italy and Spain. From T cells, B-cell-depleted T cells, or PBMCs came the material, which was cDNA or gDNA.

This table comes from immunoSEQ multiplex PCR, and its TCRdb copy is limited to in-frame clones, with some not included. The data show more than 150,000 clones, under 80% seen once. Trimming removed 3 bases from V and 5 bases from J, with 8 bases in between. The CDR3 sequence is 12 residues long. CDR1 and CDR2 from the germline V gene are SGHNT and YYREEE (reference sequence). What was sequenced was peripheral blood. The rearrangement links TRBV5-4 to TRBJ1-1; tentative D call: TRBD1 (5 bases). This TCR came from a man aged 50 to 59 who had recovered from COVID-19. The chain's CDR3 is CASSSSGTEAFF. The DNA for the CDR3 is TGTGCCAGCAGCTCTTCAGGGACTGAAGCTTTCTTT. The full variable domain, completed using reference TRBV5-4 and TRBJ1-1, is ETGVTQSPTHLIKTRGQQVTLRCSSQSGHNTVSWYQQALGQGPQFIFQYYREEENGRGNFPPRFSGLQFPNYSSELNVNALELDDSALYLCASSSSGTEAFFGQGTRLTVV.